The T cell receptor (beta chain) described here comes from a study of blood T cell repertoires in COVID-19. The overall study: Italy, Spain and the United States were the sources of the convalescent and acute COVID-19 samples. PBMCs, B-cell-depleted T cells, or T cells provided the cDNA or gDNA that made up the material.

Using immunoSEQ multiplex PCR, the repertoire was profiled, and TCRdb retains in-frame clones only, with some absent. Altogether 130,000 to 150,000 clones are present, over 75% being singletons, with the ten largest covering approximately 3%. The length of the CDR3 is 16 residues. The germline V and J ends were trimmed by 3 bases and 5 bases, with 19 bases remaining between them. Germline lookup yields CDR1 LNHNV and CDR2 YYDKDF (reference sequence). Sequenced input: peripheral blood. The source of this sequence is an older woman with active COVID-19. V and J are TRBV15 and TRBJ2-5, with D possibly matching TRBD1 (5 bases). The CDR3 region has the DNA TGTGCCACCAGCAGTCGATGGTTCAGGGAAGGGGAGACCCAGTACTTC. It specifies CATSSRWFREGETQYF.